The text below deals with one T cell receptor beta chain. Its antigen is not known. TCRdb's copy holds only in-frame clones and misses some; the assay was immunoSEQ multiplex PCR. Of 150,000 to 200,000 clones in the sample, more than 85% were seen once. This sample is drawn from a study of T cell responses to AZD1222 COVID-19 vaccine. Study-wide background: Combined were second doses at about 4 or about 12 weeks.

V lost 0 bases to trimming and J lost 1 base, with 11 bases between them. The CDR3 runs 16 residues. Germline V gene data show CDR1 as SGHNT and CDR2 as YYREEE (reference sequence). General study points: Breadth and depth of Spike-specific TCRs rose after two AZD1222 doses. Researchers report vaccine-associated CD4 TCRs spanning spike, with dominance at 160-218 and 743-854. Only six or seven AZD1222 recipients were seropositive at baseline.

The source material was peripheral blood, sampled on day 0 of AZD1222 vaccination. The clonotype originates from an adult in good health. The chain couples TRBV5-4 to TRBJ1-3; D not certain. The CDR3 nucleotides are TGTGCCAGCAGCTTGGATCAGGAGGCATCTGGAAACACCATATATTTT. This sequence encodes CASSLDQEASGNTIYF.